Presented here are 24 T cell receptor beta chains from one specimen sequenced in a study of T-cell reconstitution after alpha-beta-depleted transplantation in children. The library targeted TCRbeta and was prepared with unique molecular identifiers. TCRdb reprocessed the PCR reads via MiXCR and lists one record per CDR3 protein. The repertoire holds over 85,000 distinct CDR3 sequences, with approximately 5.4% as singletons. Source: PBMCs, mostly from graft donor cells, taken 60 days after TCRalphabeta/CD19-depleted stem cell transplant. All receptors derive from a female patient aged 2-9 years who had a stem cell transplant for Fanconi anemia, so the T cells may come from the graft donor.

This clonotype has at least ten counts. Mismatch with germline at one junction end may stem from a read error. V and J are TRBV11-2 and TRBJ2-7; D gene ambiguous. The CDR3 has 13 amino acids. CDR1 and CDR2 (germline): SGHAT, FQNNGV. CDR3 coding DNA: TGTGCCAGCAGCTCGGAGACCCCTCATAATTTGGACTTC. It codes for CASSSETPHNLDF.

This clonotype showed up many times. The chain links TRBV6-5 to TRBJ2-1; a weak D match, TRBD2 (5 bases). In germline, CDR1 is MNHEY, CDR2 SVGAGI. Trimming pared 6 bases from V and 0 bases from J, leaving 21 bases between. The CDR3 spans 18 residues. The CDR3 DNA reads TGTGCCAGCAGCCTACTAGGCCGACCTGTAAGCTCCTACAATGAGCAGTTCTTC. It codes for CASSLLGRPVSSYNEQFF.

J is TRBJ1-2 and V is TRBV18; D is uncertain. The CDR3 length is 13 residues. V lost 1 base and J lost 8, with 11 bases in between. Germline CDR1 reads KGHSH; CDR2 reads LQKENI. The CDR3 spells CASSPRVAEGYTF. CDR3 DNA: TGTGCCAGCTCACCACGAGTAGCGGAAGGCTACACCTTC.

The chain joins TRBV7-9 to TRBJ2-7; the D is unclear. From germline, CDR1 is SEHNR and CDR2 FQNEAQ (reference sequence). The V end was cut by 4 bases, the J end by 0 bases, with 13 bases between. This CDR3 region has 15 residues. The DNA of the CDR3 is TGTGCCAGCAGCTCCTTGGGTCGAAGCTCCTACGAGCAGTACTTC. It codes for CASSSLGRSSYEQYF.

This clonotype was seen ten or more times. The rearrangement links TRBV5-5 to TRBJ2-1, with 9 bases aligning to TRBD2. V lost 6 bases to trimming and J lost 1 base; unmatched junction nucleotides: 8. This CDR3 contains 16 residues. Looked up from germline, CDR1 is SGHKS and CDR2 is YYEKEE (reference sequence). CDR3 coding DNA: TGTGCCAGCAAAAGGGCGGGGGGGCCATCCTACAATGAGCAGTTCTTC. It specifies CASKRAGGPSYNEQFF.

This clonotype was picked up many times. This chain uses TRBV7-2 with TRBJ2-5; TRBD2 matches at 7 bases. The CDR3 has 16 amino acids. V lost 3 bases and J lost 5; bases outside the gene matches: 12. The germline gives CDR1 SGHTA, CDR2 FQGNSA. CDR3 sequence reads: CASSFPSGRTGETQYF. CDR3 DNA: TGTGCCAGCAGCTTCCCTAGCGGAAGAACGGGGGAGACCCAGTACTTC.

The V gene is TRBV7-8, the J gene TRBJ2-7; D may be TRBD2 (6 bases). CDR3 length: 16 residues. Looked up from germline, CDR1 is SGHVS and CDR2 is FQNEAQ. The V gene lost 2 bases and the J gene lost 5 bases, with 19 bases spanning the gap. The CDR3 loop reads CASSLSLGGAEDEQYF. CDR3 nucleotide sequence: TGTGCCAGCAGCTTATCCCTAGGAGGGGCCGAGGACGAGCAGTACTTC.

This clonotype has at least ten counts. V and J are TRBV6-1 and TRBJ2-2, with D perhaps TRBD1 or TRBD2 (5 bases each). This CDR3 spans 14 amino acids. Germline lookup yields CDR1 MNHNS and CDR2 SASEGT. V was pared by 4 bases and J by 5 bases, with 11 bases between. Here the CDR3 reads CASSALGVTGELFF. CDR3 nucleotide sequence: TGTGCCAGCAGTGCGCTGGGGGTGACCGGGGAGCTGTTTTTT.

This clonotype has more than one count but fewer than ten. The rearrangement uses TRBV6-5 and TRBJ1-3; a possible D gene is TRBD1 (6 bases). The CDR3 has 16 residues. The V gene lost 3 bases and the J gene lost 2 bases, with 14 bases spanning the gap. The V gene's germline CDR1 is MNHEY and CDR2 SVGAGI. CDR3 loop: CASSYMGGAAGNTIYF. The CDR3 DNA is TGTGCCAGCAGTTATATGGGGGGCGCCGCTGGAAACACCATATATTTT.

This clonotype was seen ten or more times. The CDR3, as DNA: TGTGCCAGCAGTTTCCGGCAGAACAATGAGCAGTTCTTC. This gives the protein CASSFRQNNEQFF. The chain is built from TRBV12-3 or TRBV12-4 and TRBJ2-1, with D uncertain. Trimming took 3 bases from V and 5 from J, leaving 8 bases between them. This CDR3 spans 13 amino acids.

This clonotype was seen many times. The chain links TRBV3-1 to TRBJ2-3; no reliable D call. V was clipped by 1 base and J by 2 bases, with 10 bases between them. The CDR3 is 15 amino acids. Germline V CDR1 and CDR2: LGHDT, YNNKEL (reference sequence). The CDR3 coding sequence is TGTGCCAGCAGCCAAGGATCGGTTATCACAGATACGCAGTATTTT. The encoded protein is CASSQGSVITDTQYF.

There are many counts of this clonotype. Written as DNA, the CDR3 is TGCGCCAGCACCCTAGCGGGTTTGGGGACCCAGTACTTC. Translating it yields CASTLAGLGTQYF. The chain joins TRBV5-1 to TRBJ2-5; 8 bases align to TRBD2. Germline V lookup: CDR1 SGHRS, CDR2 YFSETQ. V shed 6 bases, J shed 7 bases, and the junction held 8 bases outside the gene matches. The length of the CDR3 is 13 residues.

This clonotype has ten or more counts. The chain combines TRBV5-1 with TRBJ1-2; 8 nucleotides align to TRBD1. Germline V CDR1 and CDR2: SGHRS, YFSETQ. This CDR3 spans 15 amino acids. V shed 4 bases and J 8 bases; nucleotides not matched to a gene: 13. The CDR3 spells CASSDYRGSDGGYTF. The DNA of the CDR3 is TGCGCCAGCAGCGATTACAGGGGGTCCGACGGAGGCTACACCTTC. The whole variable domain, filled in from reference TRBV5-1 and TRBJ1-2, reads KAGVTQTPRYLIKTRGQQVTLSCSPISGHRSVSWYQQTPGQGLQFLFEYFSETQRNKGNFPGRFSGRQFSNSRSEMNVSTLELGDSALYLCASSDYRGSDGGYTFGSGTRLTVV.

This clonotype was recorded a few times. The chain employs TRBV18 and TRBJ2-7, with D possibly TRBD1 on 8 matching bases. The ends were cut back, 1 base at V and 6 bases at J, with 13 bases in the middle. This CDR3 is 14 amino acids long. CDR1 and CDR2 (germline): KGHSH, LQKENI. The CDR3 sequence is CASSPLTGEGEQYF. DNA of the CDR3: TGTGCCAGCTCACCACTGACAGGGGAGGGCGAGCAGTACTTC.

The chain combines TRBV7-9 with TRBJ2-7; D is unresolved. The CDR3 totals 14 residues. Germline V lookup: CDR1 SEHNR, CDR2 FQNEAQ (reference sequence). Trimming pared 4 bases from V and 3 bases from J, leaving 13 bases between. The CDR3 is CASSSNTGHYEQYF. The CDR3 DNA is TGTGCCAGCAGCTCTAACACCGGGCACTACGAGCAGTACTTC.

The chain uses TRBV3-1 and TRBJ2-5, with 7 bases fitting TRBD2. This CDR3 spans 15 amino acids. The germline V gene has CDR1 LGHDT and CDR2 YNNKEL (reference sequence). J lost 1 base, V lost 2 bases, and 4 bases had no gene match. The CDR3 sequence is CASSQPKRGQETQYF. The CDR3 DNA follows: TGTGCCAGCAGCCAACCCAAGCGGGGCCAAGAGACCCAGTACTTC.

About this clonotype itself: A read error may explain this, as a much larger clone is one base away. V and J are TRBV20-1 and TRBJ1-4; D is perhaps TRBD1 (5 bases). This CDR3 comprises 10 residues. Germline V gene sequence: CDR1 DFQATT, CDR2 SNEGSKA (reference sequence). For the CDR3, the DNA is TGCAGTTCCGGCCGTGGGACTAGGGGCTTT. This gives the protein CSSGRGTRGF.

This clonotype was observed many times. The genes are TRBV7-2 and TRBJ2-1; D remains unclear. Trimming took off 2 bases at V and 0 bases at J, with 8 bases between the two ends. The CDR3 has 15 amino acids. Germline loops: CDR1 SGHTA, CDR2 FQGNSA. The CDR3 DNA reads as TGTGCCAGCAGCTTAATTGCGAGCTCCTACAATGAGCAGTTCTTC. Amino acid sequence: CASSLIASSYNEQFF.

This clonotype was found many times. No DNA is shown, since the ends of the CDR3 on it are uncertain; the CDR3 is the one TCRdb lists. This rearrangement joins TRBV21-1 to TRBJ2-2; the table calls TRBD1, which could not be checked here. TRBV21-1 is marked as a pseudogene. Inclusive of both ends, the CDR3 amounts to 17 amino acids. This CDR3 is CASSKRGGPISPGSCFF.

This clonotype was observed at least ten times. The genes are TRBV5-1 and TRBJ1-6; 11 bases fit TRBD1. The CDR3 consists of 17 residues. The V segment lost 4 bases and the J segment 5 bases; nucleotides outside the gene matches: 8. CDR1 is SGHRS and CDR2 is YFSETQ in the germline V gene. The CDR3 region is CASSIGQGAADNSPLHF. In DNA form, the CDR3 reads TGCGCCAGCAGCATAGGACAGGGGGCCGCTGATAATTCACCCCTCCACTTT.

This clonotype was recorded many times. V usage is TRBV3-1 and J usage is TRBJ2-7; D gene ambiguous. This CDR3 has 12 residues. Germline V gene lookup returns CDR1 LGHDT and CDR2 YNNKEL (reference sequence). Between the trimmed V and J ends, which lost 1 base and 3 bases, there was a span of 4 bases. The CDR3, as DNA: TGTGCCAGCAGCCAAGTCTACTACGAGCAGTACTTC. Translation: CASSQVYYEQYF.

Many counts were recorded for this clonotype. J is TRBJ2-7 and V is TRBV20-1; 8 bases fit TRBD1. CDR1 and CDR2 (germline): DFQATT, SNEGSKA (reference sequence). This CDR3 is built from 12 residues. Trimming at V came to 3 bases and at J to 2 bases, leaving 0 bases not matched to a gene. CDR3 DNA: TGCAGTGCTAGCAGGGGGCCCTACGAGCAGTACTTC. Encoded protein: CSASRGPYEQYF.

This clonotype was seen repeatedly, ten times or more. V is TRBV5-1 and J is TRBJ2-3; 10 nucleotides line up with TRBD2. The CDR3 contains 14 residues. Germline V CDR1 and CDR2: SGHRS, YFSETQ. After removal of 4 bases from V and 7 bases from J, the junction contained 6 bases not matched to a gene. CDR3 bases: TGCGCCAGCAGCCCGGGACTAGCGCACAATACGCAGTATTTT. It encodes CASSPGLAHNTQYF.

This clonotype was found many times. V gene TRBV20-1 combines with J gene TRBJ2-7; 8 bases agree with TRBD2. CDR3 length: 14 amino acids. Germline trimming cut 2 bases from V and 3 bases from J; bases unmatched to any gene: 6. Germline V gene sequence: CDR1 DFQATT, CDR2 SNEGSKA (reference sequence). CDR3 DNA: TGCAGTGCTAGACCGGGACTAGGAATCTACGAGCAGTACTTC. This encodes CSARPGLGIYEQYF.